The sequence of this T cell receptor (beta chain) was determined in a study of long-term antiretroviral therapy in people with HIV. General study findings and limits: Possibly under older ART regimens, blood was drawn between about 2004 and 2017. Diversity increased after ART yet remained lower than in transplant donor controls.

CDR3 length: 12 residues. V lost 11 bases, J lost 4 bases, and 14 bases lay in between. In germline, CDR1 is SNHLY, CDR2 FYNNEI. Researchers ran immunoSEQ v3.0 at survey level. Only in-frame clones appear in the TCRdb table, and some are missing; sequencing was by immunoSEQ multiplex PCR. The sample has about 42,000 clones, approximately 86% seen once. In each sample, roughly 1-11 million cryopreserved PBMC were present before DNA extraction. This clone was seen only a few times. Its antigen is undetermined. This TCR came from a woman aged 45-59 years with HIV. Material: unsorted PBMCs, obtained 0.1 years before starting antiretroviral therapy. The V and J genes are TRBV2 and TRBJ1-2; D is unresolved. CDR3 protein: CAGLLEGYGYTF. The CDR3 bases are TGTGCCGGACTCTTGGAGGGCTATGGCTACACCTTC.